The next 3 T cell receptor beta chains were all read from a single sample in a study of breast tumors, draining lymph nodes, adjacent tissues (dated by TCRdb to the mid-2010s). Lymph node samples came from the axillary draining lymph nodes of breast cancer patients. Library preparation used multiplex PCR. This sample was sequenced with an Illumina HiSeq 2000. Through fastp at Q25 and MiXCR, TCRdb rebuilt clones from the public reads, retaining in-frame beta chains. CDR3 protein sequences are deduplicated, and each keeps its most common genes and DNA. The sample profile shows about 170,000 distinct CDR3 sequences; more than 25% of them were found once. The ten largest make up around 3.5% of the sample. Sequenced input: axillary lymph node tissue. These receptors were taken from a female donor with breast cancer. Some clones in this sample may be carry-over from other donors' samples.

Concerning this clonotype: With a much larger clone just one base away, this may be a read error. The CDR3 nucleotides are TGTGCCAGCAGCGCCCCGGCAGGGATTAATGAAAAACCGTTTTTT. This sequence encodes CASSAPAGINEKPFF. V is TRBV5-5 and J is TRBJ1-4; D perhaps matches TRBD1 (5 bases). Germline V gives CDR1 SGHKS, CDR2 YYEKEE (reference sequence). The CDR3 length is 15 residues.

The chain links TRBV7-2 to TRBJ2-3, with 9 nucleotides matching TRBD2. The junction had 9 bases not matched to a gene; V was cut back by 8 bases and J by 6 bases. Germline CDR1 SGHTA, CDR2 FQGNSA. CDR3 size: 14 residues. The CDR3 loop reads CASGAGGRRDTQYF. For the CDR3, the DNA is TGTGCCAGCGGGGCGGGGGGGCGTCGGGATACGCAGTATTTT. The entire variable domain, with the rest obtained from reference TRBV7-2 and TRBJ2-3, is as follows: GAGVSQSPSNKVTEKGKDVELRCDPISGHTALYWYRQSLGQGLEFLIYFQGNSAPDKSGLPSDRFSAERTGGSVSTLTIQRTQQEDSAVYLCASGAGGRRDTQYFGPGTRLTVL.

The chain recombines TRBV11-2 with TRBJ2-3; 7 bases are shared with TRBD1. Unmatched junction bases numbered 8, after V lost 6 bases and J lost 5 bases. This CDR3 comprises 14 residues. CDR1 SGHAT and CDR2 FQNNGV come from the germline V gene. The CDR3 DNA reads TGTGCCAGCAGGTCTACAGGGGCGGGAGATACGCAGTATTTT. As protein: CASRSTGAGDTQYF.